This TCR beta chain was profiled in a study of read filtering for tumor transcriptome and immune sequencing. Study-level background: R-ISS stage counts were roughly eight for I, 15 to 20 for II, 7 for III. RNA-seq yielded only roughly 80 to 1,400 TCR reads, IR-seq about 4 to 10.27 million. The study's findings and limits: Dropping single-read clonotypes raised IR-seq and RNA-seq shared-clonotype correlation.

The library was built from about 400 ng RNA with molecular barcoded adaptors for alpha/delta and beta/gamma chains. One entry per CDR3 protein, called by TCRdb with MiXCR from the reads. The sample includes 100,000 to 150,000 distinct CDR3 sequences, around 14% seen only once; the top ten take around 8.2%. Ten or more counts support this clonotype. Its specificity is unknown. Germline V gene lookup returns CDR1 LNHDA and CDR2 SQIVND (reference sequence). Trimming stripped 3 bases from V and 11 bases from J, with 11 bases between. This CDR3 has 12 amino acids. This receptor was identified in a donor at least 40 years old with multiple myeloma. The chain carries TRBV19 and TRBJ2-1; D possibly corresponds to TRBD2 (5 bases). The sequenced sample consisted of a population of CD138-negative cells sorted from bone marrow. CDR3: CASSILWEKQFF. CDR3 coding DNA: TGTGCCAGTAGTATTCTGTGGGAGAAGCAGTTCTTC.